These 9 T cell receptor beta chains originate from one sample sequenced in a study of OX40 agonist ivuxolimab in advanced cancers. Only in-frame clones appear in the TCRdb table, and some are missing; sequencing was by immunoSEQ multiplex PCR. The sample contains about 86,000 clones, roughly nine tenths of which appear only once. The sequences come from CD4+ or CD8+ T cells sorted from blood, collected in a trial of the OX40 agonist ivuxolimab. The receptors originated from an adult with an advanced solid tumor such as melanoma, head and neck, liver or kidney cancer.

The rearrangement uses TRBV30 and TRBJ1-6; D might be TRBD1 (5 bases). The CDR3 sequence is 15 residues long. V was shortened by 3 bases and J by 2 bases, with 11 bases between the two germline ends. Germline CDR1 is GTSNPN and CDR2 is SVGIG (reference sequence). CDR3 DNA sequence: TGTGCCTGGAGGAGGAGGGACCCCTATAATTCACCCCTCCACTTT. It encodes CAWRRRDPYNSPLHF.

V is TRBV7-3 and J is TRBJ2-1; D perhaps matches TRBD2 (5 bases). The CDR3 is 13 residues long. V lost 5 bases to trimming and J lost 9 bases, with 14 bases between them. The germline CDR1 and CDR2 sequences are SGHTA and FQGTGA. CDR3 residues: CASSPTLRGEQFF. In nucleotides, the CDR3 is TGTGCCAGCAGCCCAACCCTCCGGGGTGAGCAGTTCTTC.

The J gene is TRBJ2-5, the V gene TRBV6-4; 9 nucleotides line up with TRBD2. Looked up from germline, CDR1 is MRHNA and CDR2 is SNTAGT. Trimming removed 1 base from V and 3 bases from J; junction bases left unmatched: 12. The CDR3 totals 18 residues. This CDR3 is CASSDFSGRPNKKETQYF. Here the CDR3 DNA reads TGTGCCAGCAGTGACTTCAGCGGGAGGCCAAATAAAAAAGAGACCCAGTACTTC.

The CDR3 coding sequence is TGTGCCAGCTCAGCAAATGGCCATGAGCAGTTCTTC. This translates into CASSANGHEQFF. V is TRBV18 and J is TRBJ2-1; the D is unclear. Germline V gene sequence: CDR1 KGHSH, CDR2 LQKENI. V was clipped by 5 bases and J by 8 bases, with 10 bases between them. This CDR3 region has 12 residues.

The V gene is TRBV6-5, the J gene TRBJ1-1; possible D gene TRBD1, 5 bases. The germline gives CDR1 MNHEY, CDR2 SVGAGI. V lost 1 base and J 3 bases, leaving 15 bases between the germline ends. This CDR3 has 16 residues. The CDR3 DNA is TGTGCCAGCAGTTACTACCCCCAGGGTGGGCACACTGAAGCTTTCTTT. Its protein is CASSYYPQGGHTEAFF.

The rearrangement uses TRBV19 and TRBJ2-5, with 11 positions matching TRBD2. CDR1 LNHDA and CDR2 SQIVND come from the germline V gene (reference sequence). V lost 5 bases to trimming and J lost 1 base; unmatched junction nucleotides: 3. The CDR3 has 15 amino acids. Here the CDR3 DNA reads TGTGCCAGTAGTGGGACTAGCGGACCCCAAGAGACCCAGTACTTC. It translates to CASSGTSGPQETQYF.

V and J are TRBV7-6 and TRBJ2-5, with TRBD2 identical over 8 bases. Germline CDR1 and CDR2: SGHVS and FNYEAQ. The CDR3 extends over 13 amino acids. Trimming removed 3 bases from V and 5 bases from J; junction bases left unmatched: 2. The CDR3 DNA reads TGTGCCAGCAGCTTCCGGGGGGGCGAGACCCAGTACTTC. As protein: CASSFRGGETQYF.

The CDR3 spells CAWKAGLAGQETQYF. The DNA for the CDR3 is TGTGCCTGGAAGGCGGGACTAGCGGGCCAAGAGACCCAGTACTTC. The chain is built from TRBV30 and TRBJ2-5; 12 nucleotides align to TRBD2. CDR3 length: 15 residues. J lost 1 base, V lost 4 bases, and 4 bases had no gene match. Germline CDR1 GTSNPN, CDR2 SVGIG (reference sequence). The full variable domain, rest sourced from reference TRBV30 and TRBJ2-5, is SQTIHQWPATLVQPVGSPLSLECTVEGTSNPNLYWYRQAAGRGLQLLFYSVGIGQISSEVPQNLSASRPQDRQFILSSKKLLLSDSGFYLCAWKAGLAGQETQYFGPGTRLLVL.

The chain employs TRBV21-1 and TRBJ2-6. TRBV21-1 corresponds to a pseudogene. This CDR3 comprises 13 residues. The CDR3 DNA reads TGTGCCAGCAGCGACTCTGGGGCCAACGTCCTGACTTTC. This encodes CASSDSGANVLTF.